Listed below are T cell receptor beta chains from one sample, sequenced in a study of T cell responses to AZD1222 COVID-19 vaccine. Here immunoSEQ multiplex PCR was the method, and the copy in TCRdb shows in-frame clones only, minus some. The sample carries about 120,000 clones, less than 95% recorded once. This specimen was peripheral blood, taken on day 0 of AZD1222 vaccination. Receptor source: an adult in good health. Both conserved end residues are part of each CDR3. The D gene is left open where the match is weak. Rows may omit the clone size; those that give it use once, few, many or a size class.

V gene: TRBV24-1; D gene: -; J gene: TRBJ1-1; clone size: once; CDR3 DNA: TGTGCCACCAGTGTTTCCAGATTTCCGGCAGATGATTCCTCAAAGTTGGGCCGGACTGAAGCTTTCTTT; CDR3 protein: CATSVSRFPADDSSKLGRTEAFF
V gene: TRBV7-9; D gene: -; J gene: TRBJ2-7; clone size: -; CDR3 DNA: TGTGCCAGCAGCTTGAGGACTACCCCCATAACCCCCTACGAGCAGTACTTC; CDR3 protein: CASSLRTTPITPYEQYF
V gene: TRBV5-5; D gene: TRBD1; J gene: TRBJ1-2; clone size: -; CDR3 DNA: TGTGCCAGCAGCCTGGTAGGGACAGGGGTTGGTGGCTACACCTTC; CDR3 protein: CASSLVGTGVGGYTF
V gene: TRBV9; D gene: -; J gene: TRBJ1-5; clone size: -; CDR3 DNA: TGTGCCAGCAGCCATCGCCCGGGGCGGAATCAGCCCCAGCATTTT; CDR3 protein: CASSHRPGRNQPQHF
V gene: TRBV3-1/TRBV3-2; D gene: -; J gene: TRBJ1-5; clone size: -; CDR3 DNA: TGTGCCAGCAGCCAGTCGGGGGTCCAGCCCCAGCATTTT; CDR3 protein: CASSQSGVQPQHF
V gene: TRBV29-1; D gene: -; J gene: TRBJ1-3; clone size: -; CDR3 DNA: TGCAGCGTTGATGTGGACTCTGGAAACACCATATATTTT; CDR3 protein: CSVDVDSGNTIYF
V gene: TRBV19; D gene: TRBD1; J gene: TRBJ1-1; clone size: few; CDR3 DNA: TGTGCCAGTAGTGCCTGGACAGGTATGAACACTGAAGCTTTCTTT; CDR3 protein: CASSAWTGMNTEAFF
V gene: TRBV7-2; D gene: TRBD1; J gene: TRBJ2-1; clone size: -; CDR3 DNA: TGTGCCAGCAGCTTAGCCCCGGGACAGGGTCGCAATGAGCAGTTCTTC; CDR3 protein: CASSLAPGQGRNEQFF
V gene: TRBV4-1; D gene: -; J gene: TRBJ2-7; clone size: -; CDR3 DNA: TGCGCCAGCAGCCAAACGGATCGCAGTAGTGGGGAGTACTTC; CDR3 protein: CASSQTDRSSGEYF
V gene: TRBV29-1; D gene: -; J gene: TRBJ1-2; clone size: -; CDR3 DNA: TGCAGCGTTTCCGGGGGTCACGGCTACACCTTC; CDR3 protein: CSVSGGHGYTF
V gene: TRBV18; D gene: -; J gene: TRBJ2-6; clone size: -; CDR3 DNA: TGTGCCAGCTCACAGACGGGCTCTGGGGCCAACGTCCTGACTTTC; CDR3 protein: CASSQTGSGANVLTF
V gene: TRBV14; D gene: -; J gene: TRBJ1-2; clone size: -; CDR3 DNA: TGTGCCAGCAGCCAAACCAGGGACTTAACGACAGCGACTGGCTACACCTTC; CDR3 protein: CASSQTRDLTTATGYTF
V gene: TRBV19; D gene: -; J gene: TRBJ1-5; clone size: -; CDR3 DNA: TGTGCCAGTAGCCGGGGTCAGCCCCAGCATTTT; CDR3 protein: CASSRGQPQHF
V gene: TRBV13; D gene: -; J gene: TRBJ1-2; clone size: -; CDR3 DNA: TGTGCCAGCAGTGATAACCCGGGGCCGGACGGCTACACCTTC; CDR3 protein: CASSDNPGPDGYTF
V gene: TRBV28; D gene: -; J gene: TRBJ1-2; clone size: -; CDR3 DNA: TGTGCCAGCAGTTTAGGGCTAGGCTACACCTTC; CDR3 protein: CASSLGLGYTF
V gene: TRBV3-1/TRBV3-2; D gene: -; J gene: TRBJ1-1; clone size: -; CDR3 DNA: TGTGCCAGCAGCAACCGGGGATTGAACACTGAAGCTTTCTTT; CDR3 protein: CASSNRGLNTEAFF
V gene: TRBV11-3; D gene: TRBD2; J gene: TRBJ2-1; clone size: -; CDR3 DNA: TGTGCCAGCAGCTTTACTAGCGGGCCCTACAATGAGCAGTTCTTC; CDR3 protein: CASSFTSGPYNEQFF
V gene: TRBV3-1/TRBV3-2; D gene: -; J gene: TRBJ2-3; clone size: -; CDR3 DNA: TGTGCCAGCAGCCAAGATGATCGAATAGATACGCAGTATTTT; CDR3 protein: CASSQDDRIDTQYF
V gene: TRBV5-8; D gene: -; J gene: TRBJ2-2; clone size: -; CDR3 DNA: TGTGCCAGCAGCTTGGCCGGGGCCGGCACCGGGGAGCTGTTTTTT; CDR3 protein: CASSLAGAGTGELFF
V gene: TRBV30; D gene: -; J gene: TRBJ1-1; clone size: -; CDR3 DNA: TGTGCCTTCCTGAGACTGCGGAGGGGTGACACTGAAGCTTTCTTT; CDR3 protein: CAFLRLRRGDTEAFF
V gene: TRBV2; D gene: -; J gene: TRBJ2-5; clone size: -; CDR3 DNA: TGTGCCAGCAGTGGGGGGGTCTACCAAGAGACCCAGTACTTC; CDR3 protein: CASSGGVYQETQYF
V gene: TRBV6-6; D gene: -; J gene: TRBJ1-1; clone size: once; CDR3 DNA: TGTGCCAGCAGTCCTCGAAGGTTTAGGGGCCTGAACACTGAAGCTTTCTTT; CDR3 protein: CASSPRRFRGLNTEAFF
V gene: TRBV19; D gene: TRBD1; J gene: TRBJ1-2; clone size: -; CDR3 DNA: TGTGCCAGTAGGCACCAGGGGGCAGATGGCTATGGCTACACCTTC; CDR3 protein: CASRHQGADGYGYTF
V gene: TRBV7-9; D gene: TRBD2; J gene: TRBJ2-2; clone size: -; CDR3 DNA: TGTGCCAGCAGCCTGACTAGCTCCAGGTACCGAACCGGGGAGCTGTTTTTT; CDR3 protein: CASSLTSSRYRTGELFF
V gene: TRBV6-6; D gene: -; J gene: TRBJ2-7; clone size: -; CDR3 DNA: TGTGCCAGCAGTCCCCCAGGGGACCTCTCCTACGAGCAGTACTTC; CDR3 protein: CASSPPGDLSYEQYF
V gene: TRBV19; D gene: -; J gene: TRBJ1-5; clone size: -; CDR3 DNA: TGTGCCAGTAGAAGACATAGCAATCAGCCCCAGCATTTT; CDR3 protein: CASRRHSNQPQHF
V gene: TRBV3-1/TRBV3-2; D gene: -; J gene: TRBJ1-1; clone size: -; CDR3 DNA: TGTGCCAGCAGCCAACTCATCGTGAGCACTGAAGCTTTCTTT; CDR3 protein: CASSQLIVSTEAFF